This T cell receptor beta chain was obtained from a study of metastatic and nonmetastatic thyroid tumors. The study's findings and limits: TCR beta diversity was reportedly significantly higher in malignant thyroid tumors than benign nodules, in blood and tumor.

In germline, CDR1 is GTSNPN, CDR2 SVGIG (reference sequence). The CDR3 totals 14 residues, both ends included. MiXCR reprocessed the PCR reads for TCRdb. The data show roughly 6,600 clones, around a third seen once. Prior to thyroid surgery, none of the patients had received any treatment. As concerns this clone: No antigen is known for it. The DNA is left out, because the CDR3 cannot be placed on it with certainty; the CDR3 is given as TCRdb lists it.

Sample: adjacent normal tissue. The rearrangement joins TRBV30 to TRBJ1-6; no check of the table's D call, TRBD1, against the DNA was made. The source is a female donor with papillary thyroid cancer or a benign thyroid nodule (not recorded which). Some clones in this sample may be carry-over from other donors' samples. The chain's CDR3 is CAWSVGTGAAVVHF.